The clone carrying this TCR beta chain was seen more than once but under ten times. Antigen: not known. These data originate in a study of T cells after yellow fever vaccination. Whole-study context: Fractions containing few cells were prepared with SMART-Seq v4 Ultra Low Input. General study points: Subsequent to the booster, the majority of primary-vaccination clones reappeared (96% CD4, approximately 90% CD8). The CD4 compartment and the CD8 compartment contained a small share of clonotypes in common. Contamination by abundant bulk-population clonotypes could be present in FACS-sorted repertoires.

There are 14 residues in the CDR3. Germline V CDR1 and CDR2: LNHNV, YYDKDF (reference sequence). V shed 4 bases and J shed 4 bases, with 11 bases lying between them. TCRdb passed the 5' RACE reads through MiXCR, listing each CDR3 protein once. The table shows roughly 340,000 distinct CDR3 sequences, with more than 8.5% occurring only once. The source was PBMCs, collected on the day of the first yellow fever vaccination. The sequence derives from a man between 18 and 29 years old who received the YFV17D yellow fever vaccine. The genes are TRBV15 and TRBJ1-5, with D perhaps matching TRBD1 (5 bases). The CDR3 reads CATSTMTVNQPQHF. The DNA for the CDR3 is TGTGCCACCAGCACTATGACAGTTAATCAGCCCCAGCATTTT.